A selection of T cell receptor beta chains follows, all from one sample in a study of T cells in Graves' hyperthyroidism and ophthalmopathy. TCRdb recomputed calls from the multiplex PCR reads with MiXCR, one row per CDR3 protein. Among 300,000 to 400,000 distinct CDR3 sequences listed, about 20% were seen once. The sample comprised blood. These receptors came from a woman aged 50 to 65 with Graves' hyperthyroidism. CDR3s include the opening cysteine and the closing phenylalanine or tryptophan. Rows give clone size only sometimes, using once, few, many, or a class for an expanded clone.

j_gene	abundance	v_gene	CDR3aa
TRBJ1-1	NA	TRBV5-1	CASSLETGRSTEAFF
TRBJ2-3	NA	TRBV19	CASSPDLALTDTQYF
TRBJ1-2	NA	TRBV10-3	CASSEPRDRGGYTF
TRBJ1-5	NA	TRBV5-1	CASSLEGPNQPQHF
TRBJ2-5	few	TRBV5-1	CASSRVPSPPETQYF
TRBJ1-2	many	TRBV27	CASSLSWGQGSYTF
TRBJ1-6	many	TRBV2	CASGDDGYNSPLHF
TRBJ2-7	many	TRBV10-1	CASSESKLAGGAYEQYF
TRBJ1-3	few	TRBV28	CASLRDDGNTIYF
TRBJ2-3	NA	TRBV18	CASSPSLAASTDTQYF
TRBJ2-1	few	TRBV27	CASSTGTVGEQFF
TRBJ2-3	few	TRBV7-8	CASSKRTSGTDTQYF
TRBJ1-1	NA	TRBV6-1	CASSEGDGQAFF
TRBJ2-1	many	TRBV27	CASSFQGGDEQFF
TRBJ1-1	NA	TRBV7-9	CASSYLDRGAEAFF
TRBJ2-3	many	TRBV7-9	CASSLTAPDTQYF
TRBJ2-2	few	TRBV20-1	CSARDYDGSTTGELFF
TRBJ1-1	many	TRBV12-3/TRBV12-4	CATKGQQNTEAFF
TRBJ2-1	NA	TRBV28	CASSLPRFGNEQFF
TRBJ1-1	NA	TRBV30	CAWTAVNTEAFF
TRBJ2-1	NA	TRBV7-9	CATSTGSSYNEQFF
TRBJ1-2	few	TRBV12-3/TRBV12-4	CASSLARQAPYGYTF
TRBJ2-1	few	TRBV6-1	CASSENVF
TRBJ2-5	many	TRBV7-2	CASSLTIQETQYF
TRBJ1-5	NA	TRBV4-2	CASSQARQVNQPQHF
TRBJ2-5	few	TRBV7-2	CASSQASFFNDGIQETQYF
TRBJ2-1	many	TRBV2	CASISRVNEQFF
TRBJ1-2	many	TRBV12-3/TRBV12-4	CASSLISSYGYTF
TRBJ2-3	many	TRBV6-1	CASSSTSGGSFSDTQYF
TRBJ2-5	few	TRBV4-1	CASSQVSRTPETQYF
TRBJ1-1	few	TRBV7-9	CASSLGLAGNTEAFF
TRBJ1-1	many	TRBV28	CASSLGYTEAFF
TRBJ1-2	few	TRBV29-1	CALTGVRGYTF
TRBJ2-6	NA	TRBV6-1	CASSHTGTGAWKGANVLTF
TRBJ2-2	few	TRBV9	CASSVRDSSTGELFF
TRBJ2-1	few	TRBV3-1	CASSQDSVLRDYEQFF
TRBJ2-3	many	TRBV29-1	CSPVSGGRCTDTQYF
TRBJ2-7	few	TRBV19	CASSRALPGEQYF
TRBJ2-1	once	TRBV15	CATSRVAGGPFNEQFF
TRBJ1-1	many	TRBV20-1	CSASSRQAGGNTEAFF
TRBJ2-1	NA	TRBV2	CASSEGTGSSYNEQFF
TRBJ2-7	NA	TRBV10-2	CASSAETSGGYEQYF
TRBJ2-5	NA	TRBV10-3	CAIGSRTSGSGETQYF
TRBJ2-5	NA	TRBV19	CASSEVLWETQYF
TRBJ2-5	many	TRBV20-1	CSARDQRLARTQYF
TRBJ1-2	NA	TRBV6-1	CASSEDVRYGGYTF
TRBJ1-6	NA	TRBV20-1	CSARGQGGNSPLHF
TRBJ2-1	many	TRBV7-9	CASSSPRVSYNEQFF
TRBJ2-5	few	TRBV2	CASSEDGASMETQYF
TRBJ2-5	few	TRBV6-5	CASSYPTKVTETQYF
TRBJ1-6	few	TRBV3-1	CASSPSSNSPLHF
TRBJ1-1	NA	TRBV27	CASSPITGARNTEAFF
TRBJ1-5	few	TRBV6-5	CASSYSRGGDQPQHF
TRBJ1-4	many	TRBV13	CASSYPGQGNEKLFF
TRBJ1-2	NA	TRBV4-2	CASSPGGYGYTF
TRBJ2-2	few	TRBV9	CASSVGTGPTGELFF
TRBJ1-2	NA	TRBV18	CASSKDGANYGYTF
TRBJ1-3	NA	TRBV3-1	CASSRRQGVFSGNTIYF
TRBJ2-3	many	TRBV7-9	CASSYSGGRTDTQYF
TRBJ1-5	few	TRBV19	CASSPDTGGLQPQHF